This section outlines one TCR beta chain sequence together with its context. This clone was seen only once. Its antigen is not yet known. Base qualities are missing; no much larger clone stands one base away. These data are taken from a study of graft-versus-host responses after intestinal transplantation (dated by TCRdb to 2020 to 2022). For context, the study as a whole: Multivisceral, liver-intestinal, or isolated intestinal transplants were received by the recipients. After intestinal transplantation, graft-versus-host and host-versus-graft alloreactive T cell clones were followed in the graft, circulation and bone marrow using bulk TCR-beta CDR3 sequencing. Rather than going through the commercial service, samples from a few later patients were sequenced in-house on an Illumina MiSeq and processed with MiXCR. Alloreactive clones were identified by sequencing pre-transplant mixed lymphocyte reaction products and comparing these products with unstimulated pre-transplant donor and recipient T cells. Of the 20 to 25 intestinal transplant recipients enrolled in the cohort, one of whom was a retransplant, a few patients without pretransplant specimens were excluded. Donor T cell macrochimerism was defined as a peak of at least 4% donor T cells among recipient peripheral blood mononuclear cells. Every recipient was given anti-thymocyte globulin induction, followed by roughly 3 years of maintenance tacrolimus and steroids.

Libraries were built with the immunoSEQ multiplex PCR assay. For most patients, genomic DNA was isolated with the Qiagen DNeasy Blood and Tissue Kit and shipped frozen to Adaptive Biotechnologies for TCR sequencing. For most patients, genomic DNA was subjected to high-throughput TCR-beta CDR3 sequencing by Adaptive Biotechnologies. The authors' analysis ran thus. TCR sequencing data for some 19 patients were retrieved from Adaptive's ImmunoSEQ software; three other patients were processed with MiXCR and VDJtools. CD4 versus CD8 sorting errors were corrected by removing sequences found in both subsets at a frequency ratio below 5:1. CDR3 nucleotide sequences shared between donor and recipient were removed because their origin could not be assigned. To be classed as alloreactive, a clone needed at least 2-fold expansion over unstimulated cells and a minimum CFSE-low frequency of 0.002% (template counts) or 0.001% (read counts). Clones were considered mappable if detected in sequenced pre-transplant spleen, lymph node, or MLR CFSE-low populations of the donor or recipient. The cumulative frequency of alloreactive clones was calculated as a percentage of all sequences, weighted by copy number. Entries here come from immuneACCESS through TCRdb and include only in-frame sequences with V and J called. Some clones fail to appear in such tables; in the studies checked, an unresolved V gene covers under half of the shortfall, and the cause of the remainder is unknown. The V and J calls and clone size come from that table; D and trimming were worked out from the DNA. The sample table lists 75,000 to 100,000 clones, around four fifths of them with a count of one. Together, the top ten hold roughly 17% of the sample.

Findings and caveats that apply to the study as a whole: Early after transplant, peak levels of circulating GvH clones were found to be associated with declines in HvG clones. GvH clones were detected in recipient bone marrow, and some of these GvH clones were observed earlier in ileal mucosa or blood, consistent with an intestinal mucosal origin. Patients with donor T cell macrochimerism had high GvH to HvG T cell clonal ratios in their allografts. The relatively low number and heterogeneity of intestinal transplant patients limited the conclusions.

The meaning of the sample's time point label: cells obtained before transplantation from donor or recipient. CD3+CD4+ and CD3+CD8+ populations were FACS-sorted from unstimulated pre-transplant donor and recipient cells taken from spleen or lymph nodes. This receptor was obtained from a human donor who received an intestinal transplant. The sequenced sample was unstimulated CD8+ T cells sorted from spleen or lymph node cells, obtained before intestinal transplant.

The DNA sequence is given as TGTGCCAGCAGTTACTCGATAGGGACTTCCAATGAGCAGTTCTTC. This translates into CASSYSIGTSNEQFF. The sequence is built from TRBV6-5 and TRBJ2-1; possibly the D gene is TRBD2, per 6 matching bases. The CDR3, from cysteine to phenylalanine, totals 15 residues. Only the CDR3 region is kept as DNA, spanning 45 bases read in frame from base 1. The germline V gene encodes CDR1 MNHEY and CDR2 SVGAGI. Trimming removed 0 bases from V and 6 bases from J, leaving 12 bases between the germline ends.